These T cell receptor beta chains were read from a single sample in a study of blood T cell repertoires in COVID-19. The data were produced by immunoSEQ multiplex PCR, yet TCRdb's version contains in-frame clones alone and is incomplete. The sample holds 250,000 to 300,000 clones, approximately 86% seen once. Material for sequencing was peripheral blood. The receptors were sampled from a man aged 18 to 30 with active or convalescent COVID-19. CDR3s leave out the opening cysteine and the closing phenylalanine or tryptophan.

j_call | v_call | cdr3_length | cdr3_aa
TRBJ2-2 | TRBV6-4 | 13 | ASRRTGGVAGELF
TRBJ2-7 | TRBV6-1 | 13 | ASSEVGGQGYEQY
TRBJ2-2 | TRBV28 | 11 | ASAGLATGELF
TRBJ1-1 | TRBV3-1/TRBV3-2 | 15 | ASSPYGGGQGNTEAF
TRBJ2-1 | TRBV4-3 | 13 | ASSQGLSGSIEQF
TRBJ2-2 | TRBV11-1 | 14 | ASSSFDRGHTGELF
TRBJ2-7 | TRBV28 | 12 | ASSLTGVSYEQY
TRBJ2-7 | TRBV30 | 12 | AWRQQGRSYEQY
TRBJ2-2 | TRBV2 | 14 | ASSELLADNTGELF
TRBJ1-2 | TRBV2 | 11 | ASSDKPGYGYT
TRBJ1-2 | TRBV1 | 12 | TSSPPGLNYGYT
TRBJ2-2 | TRBV4-1 | 15 | ASSQVSLRFRGRELF
TRBJ2-5 | TRBV2 | 13 | ASSEEGGRVETQY
TRBJ1-5 | TRBV4-3 | 11 | ASSRSRDQPQH
TRBJ1-3 | TRBV24-1 | 14 | ATSDRGQSSGNTIY
TRBJ1-1 | TRBV14 | 12 | ASSQGAMNTEAF
TRBJ1-1 | TRBV24-1 | 17 | ATSDFPDRGQEKNTEAF
TRBJ1-2 | TRBV28 | 12 | ASSLGTGGHGYT
TRBJ2-7 | TRBV6-5 | 10 | ATVFEGGEQY
TRBJ2-7 | TRBV29-1 | 10 | SVGSTVTEQY
TRBJ2-3 | TRBV2 | 12 | ASSRLAGADTQY
TRBJ2-2 | TRBV28 | 13 | ASSFSARDAGELF
TRBJ2-3 | TRBV29-1 | 10 | STRQDTDTQY